One sample yielded the 10 T cell receptor beta chains listed below, sequenced in a study of OX40 agonist ivuxolimab in advanced cancers. Here immunoSEQ multiplex PCR was the method, and the copy in TCRdb shows in-frame clones only, minus some. The sample records about 72,000 clones, roughly 89% being singletons. The sample in question was CD4+ or CD8+ T cells sorted from blood, obtained in a trial of the OX40 agonist ivuxolimab. The origin of the receptors is an adult with an advanced solid tumor such as melanoma, head and neck, liver or kidney cancer.

This clone was seen once. V gene TRBV19 combines with J gene TRBJ1-1; TRBD1 matches at 9 bases. Per germline, CDR1 LNHDA and CDR2 SQIVND (reference sequence). V shed 3 bases, J shed 7 bases, and the junction held 9 bases outside the gene matches. The CDR3 sequence is 15 residues long. The CDR3 sequence: CASSMGDRALIEAFF. The CDR3 DNA reads as TGTGCCAGTAGTATGGGGGACAGGGCGCTGATTGAAGCTTTCTTT.

The rearrangement links TRBV28 to TRBJ2-5, with D hard to call. V was cut by 4 bases and J by 2 bases, with 17 bases left in between. Per the germline V gene, CDR1 is MDHEN and CDR2 is SYDVKM. The length of the CDR3 is 16 residues. CDR3 DNA sequence: TGTGCCAGCAGTTCCCCTCATTATAGTAGACAAGAGACCCAGTACTTC. It encodes CASSSPHYSRQETQYF.

The CDR3 here is CASSAGPYHQETQYF. CDR3 sequence (DNA): TGTGCCAGCAGCGCCGGGCCTTACCACCAAGAGACCCAGTACTTC. V is TRBV7-3 and J is TRBJ2-5; D remains ambiguous. Trimming removed 5 bases at V and 0 bases at J, with 13 bases between. The CDR3 length is 15 residues. Germline V gene data show CDR1 as SGHTA and CDR2 as FQGTGA.

V is TRBV7-9 and J is TRBJ1-2; D is undetermined. CDR3 size: 13 residues. The V and J ends lost 5 bases and 6 bases respectively, with 13 bases between them. CDR1 and CDR2 (germline): SEHNR, FQNEAQ (reference sequence). CDR3 loop: CASSPRGEDGYTF. CDR3 nucleotide sequence: TGTGCCAGCAGCCCCCGTGGGGAAGATGGCTACACCTTC.

Here the CDR3 DNA reads TGTGCCAGCAGTTACTTAGGAGGCAATCAGCCCCAGCATTTT. This sequence encodes CASSYLGGNQPQHF. The rearrangement uses TRBV6-5 and TRBJ1-5; D gene uncertain. This CDR3 spans 14 amino acids. V lost 1 base and J lost 2, with 6 bases in between. Germline-derived CDR1 and CDR2 are MNHEY and SVGAGI.

V is TRBV5-4 and J is TRBJ2-7, with TRBD1 matching over 10 bases. CDR1 and CDR2 from the germline V gene are SGHNT and YYREEE (reference sequence). The CDR3 totals 15 residues. J gave up 7 bases and V 7 bases, and 14 bases lay outside the gene matches. CDR3 coding DNA: TGTGCCAGCCGTTCTCCTGGGACAGGGGCCCTAGAGCAGTACTTC. This sequence encodes CASRSPGTGALEQYF.

The chain joins TRBV5-1 to TRBJ1-2, with D uncertain. The CDR3 has 13 residues. Germline loops: CDR1 SGHRS, CDR2 YFSETQ. Trimming took off 4 bases at V and 3 bases at J, with 10 bases between the two ends. This chain's CDR3 is CASSLRTDYGYTF. CDR3 coding DNA: TGCGCCAGCAGCCTCCGGACGGACTATGGCTACACCTTC.

The chain joins TRBV5-5 to TRBJ2-5; D is possibly TRBD2 (5 bases). V was shortened by 1 base and J by 4 bases, with 8 bases between the two germline ends. From germline, CDR1 is SGHKS and CDR2 YYEKEE (reference sequence). The CDR3 length is 13 residues. Written as DNA, the CDR3 is TGTGCCAGCAGCTTGACTAGACTAGAGACCCAGTACTTC. Protein sequence: CASSLTRLETQYF.

The chain is built from TRBV5-1 and TRBJ2-5, with a possible D match to TRBD1 (6 bases). The V end lost 2 bases, the J end lost 1 base, and 9 bases lay between the germline ends. Germline values: CDR1 SGHRS, CDR2 YFSETQ. The CDR3 spans 14 residues. CDR3 DNA: TGCGCCAGCAGCTTTTTAGGGGGCCAAGAGACCCAGTACTTC. Residues: CASSFLGGQETQYF. Using reference TRBV5-1 and TRBJ2-5 for the parts outside the CDR3, the full variable domain is KAGVTQTPRYLIKTRGQQVTLSCSPISGHRSVSWYQQTPGQGLQFLFEYFSETQRNKGNFPGRFSGRQFSNSRSEMNVSTLELGDSALYLCASSFLGGQETQYFGPGTRLLVL.

V is TRBV10-3 and J is TRBJ1-1; tentatively, D is TRBD1 (5 bases). This CDR3 spans 14 amino acids. Germline CDR1 reads ENHRY; CDR2 reads SYGVKD. With 2 bases removed from V and 5 bases from J, the gap between germline ends came to 12 bases. The CDR3 loop is CAISEGLGRTEAFF. The CDR3 DNA sequence: TGTGCCATCAGTGAGGGATTGGGACGGACTGAAGCTTTCTTT.